Included here is one T cell receptor beta chain sequence, with context. What it recognizes is unknown. The sample belongs to a study of cytomegalovirus exposure and HLA in healthy donors. Regarding the study as a whole: Reported findings show TCR beta sequences accurately forecast HLA-A and HLA-B alleles in most subjects. A later analysis found common viral pathogens apparently linked to several of the most significant clusters. It was approximately 170 TCR beta chains that were listed as cytomegalovirus-associated. Productive status was seen about 90% or about 30% of the time for most TCR beta V segments in an earlier analysis.

Primers for the PCR totalled 60 Vbeta and 13 Jbeta. The method was immunoSEQ multiplex PCR; TCRdb's version includes in-frame clones alone and lacks a portion of them. The sample gives about 200,000 clones, over 75% of which show up once; approximately 2% is in the top ten. From germline, CDR1 is MNHEY and CDR2 SVGAGI. The CDR3 runs to 14 residues. The V gene end was trimmed by 7 bases and the J gene end by 1 base; junction bases not matched to a gene: 5. The rearrangement uses TRBV6-5 and TRBJ1-1; 8 bases map to TRBD1. Sequenced input: PBMCs. The TCR sequence derives from a male donor in good health and CMV-seronegative. CDR3 region: CASKDRGRNTEAFF. As DNA, the CDR3 is TGTGCCAGCAAAGACAGGGGACGGAACACTGAAGCTTTCTTT.